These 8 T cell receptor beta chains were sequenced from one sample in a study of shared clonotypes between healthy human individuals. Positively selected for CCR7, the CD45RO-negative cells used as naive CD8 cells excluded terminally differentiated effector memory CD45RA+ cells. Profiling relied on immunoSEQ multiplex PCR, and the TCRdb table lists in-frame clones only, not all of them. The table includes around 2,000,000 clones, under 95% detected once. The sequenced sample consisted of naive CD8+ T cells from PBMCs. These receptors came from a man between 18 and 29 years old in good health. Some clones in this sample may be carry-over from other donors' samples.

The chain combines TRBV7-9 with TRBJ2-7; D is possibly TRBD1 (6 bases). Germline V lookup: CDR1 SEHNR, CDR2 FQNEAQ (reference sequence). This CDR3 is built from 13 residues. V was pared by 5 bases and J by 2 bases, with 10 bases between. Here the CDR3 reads CASSPRQAYEQYF. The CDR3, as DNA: TGTGCCAGCAGCCCGAGACAGGCCTACGAGCAGTACTTC.

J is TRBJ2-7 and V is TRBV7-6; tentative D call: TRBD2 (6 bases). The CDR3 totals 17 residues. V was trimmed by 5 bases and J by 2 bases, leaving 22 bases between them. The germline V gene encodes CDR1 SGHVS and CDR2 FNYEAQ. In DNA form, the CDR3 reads TGTGCCAGCAGCCCCCGAAGGGCGGGGAGCGTTGCCTACGAGCAGTACTTC. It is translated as CASSPRRAGSVAYEQYF.

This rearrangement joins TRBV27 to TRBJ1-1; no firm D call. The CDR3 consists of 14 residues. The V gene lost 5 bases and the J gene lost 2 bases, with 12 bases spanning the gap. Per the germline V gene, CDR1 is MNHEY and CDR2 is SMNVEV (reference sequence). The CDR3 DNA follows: TGTGCCAGCAGTACGCGGGCCACCAACACTGAAGCTTTCTTT. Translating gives CASSTRATNTEAFF.

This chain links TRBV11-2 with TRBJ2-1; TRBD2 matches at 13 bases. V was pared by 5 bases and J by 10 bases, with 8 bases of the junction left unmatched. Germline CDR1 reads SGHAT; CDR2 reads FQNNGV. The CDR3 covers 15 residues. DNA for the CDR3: TGTGCCAGCAGCCCTGGGACTAGCGGGGCCCCGGAGCAGTTCTTC. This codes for CASSPGTSGAPEQFF.

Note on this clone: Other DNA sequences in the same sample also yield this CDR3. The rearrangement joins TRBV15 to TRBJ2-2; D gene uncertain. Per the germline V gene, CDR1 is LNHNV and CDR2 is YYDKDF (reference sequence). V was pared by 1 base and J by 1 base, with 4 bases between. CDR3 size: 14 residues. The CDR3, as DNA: TGTGCCACCAGCAGAGCAGAGAACACCGGGGAGCTGTTTTTT. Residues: CATSRAENTGELFF.

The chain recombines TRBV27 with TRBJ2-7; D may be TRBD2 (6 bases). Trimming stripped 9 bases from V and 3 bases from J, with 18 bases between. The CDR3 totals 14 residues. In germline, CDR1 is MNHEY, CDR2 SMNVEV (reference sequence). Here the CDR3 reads CASSNIADYYEQYF. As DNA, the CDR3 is TGTGCCAGTTCGAATATAGCGGACTACTACGAGCAGTACTTC.

CDR3 residues: CASSLTGFMNTEAFF. CDR3 nucleotide sequence: TGTGCCAGCAGCTTAACGGGGTTCATGAACACTGAAGCTTTCTTT. This chain uses TRBV7-2 with TRBJ1-1; D call uncertain. The CDR3 has 15 amino acids. Trimming stripped 2 bases from V and 0 bases from J, with 10 bases between. In germline, CDR1 is SGHTA, CDR2 FQGNSA.

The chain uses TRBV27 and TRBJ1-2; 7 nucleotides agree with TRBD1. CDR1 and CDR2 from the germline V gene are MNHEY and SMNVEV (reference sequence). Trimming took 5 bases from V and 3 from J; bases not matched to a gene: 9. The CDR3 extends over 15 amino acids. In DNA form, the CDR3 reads TGTGCCAGCAGTGAGGTTTCAGGGGGTGACTATGGCTACACCTTC. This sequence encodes CASSEVSGGDYGYTF.